Below, 5 T cell receptor beta chains from the same sample are listed, as sequenced in a study of beta chain features in type 1 diabetes. Expressed TCRB transcripts were sequenced because the isolated RNA had all been reverse transcribed beforehand. Repertoires were generated with immunoSEQ multiplex PCR, while TCRdb's copy carries only in-frame clones and drops some. The sample shows under 550,000 clones, roughly an eighth of them seen only once. The sequenced sample was naive CD4+ T cells from blood. These receptors were collected from a woman aged 18-35 years in good health.

The V and J genes are TRBV5-1 and TRBJ2-3; 8 bases are a match to TRBD1. Germline values: CDR1 SGHRS, CDR2 YFSETQ. J was trimmed by 7 bases and V by 0 bases; bases with no gene match: 10. The CDR3 consists of 16 residues. DNA for the CDR3: TGCGCCAGCAGCTTGGGGCTTGGGACAGGTGGAAATACGCAGTATTTT. This sequence encodes CASSLGLGTGGNTQYF.

In its sample, this clone was seen a few times. This chain uses TRBV5-4 with TRBJ1-2; D uncertain. The CDR3 is made up of 15 amino acids. V lost 4 bases and J 8 bases, leaving 21 bases between the germline ends. The germline CDR1 and CDR2 sequences are SGHNT and YYREEE (reference sequence). This CDR3 reads CASSREGSFPKGYTF. In DNA, the CDR3 is TGTGCCAGCAGCAGAGAGGGCTCGTTCCCCAAAGGCTACACCTTC.

The chain joins TRBV11-1 to TRBJ1-4, with D perhaps TRBD1 (6 bases). Germline V lookup: CDR1 SGHAT, CDR2 FQDESV (reference sequence). Trimming pared 5 bases from V and 6 bases from J, leaving 13 bases between. The CDR3 consists of 14 residues. The CDR3 nucleotides read TGTGCCAGCAGCCTATCGCGGACAGATGAAAAACTGTTTTTT. It translates to CASSLSRTDEKLFF. Based on the CDR3 plus reference TRBV11-1 and TRBJ1-4, the full variable domain is EAEVAQSPRYKITEKSQAVAFWCDPISGHATLYWYRQILGQGPELLVQFQDESVVDDSQLPKDRFSAERLKGVDSTLKIQPAELGDSAMYLCASSLSRTDEKLFFGSGTQLSVL.

This clone was detected only a few times. This chain uses TRBV28 with TRBJ2-4; D gene uncertain. Trimming stripped 3 bases from V and 0 bases from J, with 9 bases between. CDR1 is MDHEN, CDR2 SYDVKM, per germline. The CDR3 consists of 15 residues. CDR3 nucleotides: TGTGCCAGCAGTTTCAACCGACTAGCCAAAAACATTCAGTACTTC. Its translation: CASSFNRLAKNIQYF.

This clone was picked up a small number of times. The CDR3 coding sequence is TGTGCCAGCAGCTTGGATTCTGGGGTCTACAATGAGCAGTTCTTC. This codes for CASSLDSGVYNEQFF. The genes are TRBV5-4 and TRBJ2-1; D unresolved. CDR3 length: 15 amino acids. V was trimmed by 0 bases and J by 3 bases, leaving 10 bases between them. The V gene's germline CDR1 is SGHNT and CDR2 YYREEE (reference sequence).